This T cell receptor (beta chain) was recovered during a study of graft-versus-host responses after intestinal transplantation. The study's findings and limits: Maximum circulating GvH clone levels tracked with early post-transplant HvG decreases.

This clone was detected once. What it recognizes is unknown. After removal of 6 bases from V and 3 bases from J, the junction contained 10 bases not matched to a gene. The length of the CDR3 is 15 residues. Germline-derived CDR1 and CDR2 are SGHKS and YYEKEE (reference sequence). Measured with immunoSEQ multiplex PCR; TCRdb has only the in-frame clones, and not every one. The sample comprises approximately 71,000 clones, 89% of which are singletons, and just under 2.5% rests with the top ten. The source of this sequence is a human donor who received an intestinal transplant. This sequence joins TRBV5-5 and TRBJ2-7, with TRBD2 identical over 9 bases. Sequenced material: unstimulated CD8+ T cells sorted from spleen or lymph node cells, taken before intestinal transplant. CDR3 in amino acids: CASISVGSGSYEQYF. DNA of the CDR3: TGTGCCAGCATTTCGGTAGGTAGCGGGAGCTACGAGCAGTACTTC.